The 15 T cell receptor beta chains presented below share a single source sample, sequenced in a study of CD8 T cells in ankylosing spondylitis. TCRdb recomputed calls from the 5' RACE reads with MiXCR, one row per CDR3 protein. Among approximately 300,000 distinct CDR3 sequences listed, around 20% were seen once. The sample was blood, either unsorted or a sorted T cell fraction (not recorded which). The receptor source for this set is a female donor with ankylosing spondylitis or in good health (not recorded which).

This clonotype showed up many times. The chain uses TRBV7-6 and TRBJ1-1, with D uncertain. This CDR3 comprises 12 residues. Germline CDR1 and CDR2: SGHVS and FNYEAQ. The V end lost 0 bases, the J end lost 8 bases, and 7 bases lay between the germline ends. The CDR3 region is CASSLALREAFF. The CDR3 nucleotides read TGTGCCAGCAGCTTAGCGCTACGGGAAGCTTTCTTT.

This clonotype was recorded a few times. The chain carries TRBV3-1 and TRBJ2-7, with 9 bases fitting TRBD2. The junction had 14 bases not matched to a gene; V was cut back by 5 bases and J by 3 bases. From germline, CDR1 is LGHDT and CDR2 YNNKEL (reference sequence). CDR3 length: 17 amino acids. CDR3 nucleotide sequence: TGTGCCAGCAGCGGGGCCCTAGCGGGGCAGGGGTTCTACGAGCAGTACTTC. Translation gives CASSGALAGQGFYEQYF.

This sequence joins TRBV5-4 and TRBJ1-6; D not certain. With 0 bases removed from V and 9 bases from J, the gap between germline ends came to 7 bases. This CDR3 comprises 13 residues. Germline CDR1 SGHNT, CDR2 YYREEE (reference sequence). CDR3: CASSLEAGSPLHF. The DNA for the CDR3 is TGTGCCAGCAGCTTGGAGGCGGGTTCACCCCTCCACTTT.

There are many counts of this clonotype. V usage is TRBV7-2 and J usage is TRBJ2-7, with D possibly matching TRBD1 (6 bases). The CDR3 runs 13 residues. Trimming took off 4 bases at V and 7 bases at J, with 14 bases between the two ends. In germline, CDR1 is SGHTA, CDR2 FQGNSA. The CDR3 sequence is CASSWDPRGEQYF. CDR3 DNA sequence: TGTGCCAGCAGCTGGGACCCAAGGGGGGAGCAGTACTTC.

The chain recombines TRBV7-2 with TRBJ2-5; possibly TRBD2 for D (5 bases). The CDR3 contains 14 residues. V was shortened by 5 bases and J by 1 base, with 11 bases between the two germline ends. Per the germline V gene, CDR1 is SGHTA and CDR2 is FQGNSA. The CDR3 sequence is CASSPGLFQETQYF. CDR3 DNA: TGTGCCAGCAGCCCCGGACTCTTCCAAGAGACCCAGTACTTC.

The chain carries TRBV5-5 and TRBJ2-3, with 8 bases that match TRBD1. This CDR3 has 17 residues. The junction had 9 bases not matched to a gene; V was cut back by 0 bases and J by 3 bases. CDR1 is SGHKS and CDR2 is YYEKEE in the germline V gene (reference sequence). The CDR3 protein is CASSLADRGWRTDTQYF. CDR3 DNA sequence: TGTGCCAGCAGCTTGGCCGACAGGGGATGGAGGACAGATACGCAGTATTTT. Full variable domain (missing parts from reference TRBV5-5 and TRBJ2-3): DAGVTQSPTHLIKTRGQQVTLRCSPISGHKSVSWYQQVLGQGPQFIFQYYEKEERGRGNFPDRFSARQFPNYSSELNVNALLLGDSALYLCASSLADRGWRTDTQYFGPGTRLTVL.

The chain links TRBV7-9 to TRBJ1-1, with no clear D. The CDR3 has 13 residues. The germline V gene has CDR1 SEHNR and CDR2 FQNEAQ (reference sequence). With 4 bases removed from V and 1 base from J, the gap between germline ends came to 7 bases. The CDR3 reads CASSSPGNTEAFF. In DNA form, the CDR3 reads TGTGCCAGCAGCTCACCCGGGAACACTGAAGCTTTCTTT. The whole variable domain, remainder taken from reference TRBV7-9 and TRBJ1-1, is DTGVSQNPRHKITKRGQNVTFRCDPISEHNRLYWYRQTLGQGPEFLTYFQNEAQLEKSRLLSDRFSAERPKGSFSTLEIQRTEQGDSAMYLCASSSPGNTEAFFGQGTRLTVV.

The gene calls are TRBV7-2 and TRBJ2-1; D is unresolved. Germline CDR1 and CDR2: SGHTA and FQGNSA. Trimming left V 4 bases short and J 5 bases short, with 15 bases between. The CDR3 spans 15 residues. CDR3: CASSYTQNLNNEQFF. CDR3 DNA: TGTGCCAGCAGCTACACACAAAACCTGAACAATGAGCAGTTCTTC.

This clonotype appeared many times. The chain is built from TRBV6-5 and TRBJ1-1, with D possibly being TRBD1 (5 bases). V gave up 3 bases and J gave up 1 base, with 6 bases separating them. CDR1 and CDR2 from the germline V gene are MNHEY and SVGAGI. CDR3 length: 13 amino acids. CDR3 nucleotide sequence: TGTGCCAGCAGTTATGGGGGGAACACTGAAGCTTTCTTT. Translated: CASSYGGNTEAFF.

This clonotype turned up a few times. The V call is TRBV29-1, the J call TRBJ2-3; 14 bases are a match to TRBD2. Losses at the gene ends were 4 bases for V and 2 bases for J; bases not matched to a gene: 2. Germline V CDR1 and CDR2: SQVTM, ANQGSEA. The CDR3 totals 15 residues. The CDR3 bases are TGCAGCGTTGGACTAGCGGGAGGGCCCACAGATACGCAGTATTTT. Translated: CSVGLAGGPTDTQYF.

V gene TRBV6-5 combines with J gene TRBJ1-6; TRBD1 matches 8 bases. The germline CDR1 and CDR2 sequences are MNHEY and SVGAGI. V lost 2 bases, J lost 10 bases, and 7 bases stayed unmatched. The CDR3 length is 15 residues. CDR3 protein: CASSYGGQGESPLHF. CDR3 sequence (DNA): TGTGCCAGCAGTTACGGCGGACAGGGTGAATCACCCCTCCACTTT.

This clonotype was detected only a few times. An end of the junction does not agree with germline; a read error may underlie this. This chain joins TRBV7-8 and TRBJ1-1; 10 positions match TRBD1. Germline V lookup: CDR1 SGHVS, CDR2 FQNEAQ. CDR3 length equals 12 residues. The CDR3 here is CASSLGQGVVFF. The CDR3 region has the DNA TGTGCCAGCAGTTTAGGACAGGGGGTAGTTTTCTTT.

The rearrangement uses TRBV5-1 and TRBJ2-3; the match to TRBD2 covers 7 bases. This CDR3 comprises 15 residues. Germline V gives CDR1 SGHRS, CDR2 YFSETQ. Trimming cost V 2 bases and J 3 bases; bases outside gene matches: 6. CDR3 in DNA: TGCGCCAGCAGCTTTTCGGCTAGCGGTACAGATACGCAGTATTTT. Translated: CASSFSASGTDTQYF.

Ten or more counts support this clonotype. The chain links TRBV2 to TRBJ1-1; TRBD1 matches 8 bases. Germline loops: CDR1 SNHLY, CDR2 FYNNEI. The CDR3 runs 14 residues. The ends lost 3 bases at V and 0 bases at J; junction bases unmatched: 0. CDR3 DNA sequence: TGTGCCAGCAGTGAGACAGGGGTGAACACTGAAGCTTTCTTT. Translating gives CASSETGVNTEAFF.

Here the CDR3 reads CSVEDHVGVREQFF. The CDR3 nucleotides read TGCAGCGTTGAAGATCACGTCGGGGTTAGGGAGCAGTTCTTC. The chain joins TRBV29-1 to TRBJ2-1, with D possibly matching TRBD2 (5 bases). CDR3 length: 14 residues. V was shortened by 0 bases and J by 10 bases, with 16 bases between the two germline ends. Germline CDR1 and CDR2: SQVTM and ANQGSEA.